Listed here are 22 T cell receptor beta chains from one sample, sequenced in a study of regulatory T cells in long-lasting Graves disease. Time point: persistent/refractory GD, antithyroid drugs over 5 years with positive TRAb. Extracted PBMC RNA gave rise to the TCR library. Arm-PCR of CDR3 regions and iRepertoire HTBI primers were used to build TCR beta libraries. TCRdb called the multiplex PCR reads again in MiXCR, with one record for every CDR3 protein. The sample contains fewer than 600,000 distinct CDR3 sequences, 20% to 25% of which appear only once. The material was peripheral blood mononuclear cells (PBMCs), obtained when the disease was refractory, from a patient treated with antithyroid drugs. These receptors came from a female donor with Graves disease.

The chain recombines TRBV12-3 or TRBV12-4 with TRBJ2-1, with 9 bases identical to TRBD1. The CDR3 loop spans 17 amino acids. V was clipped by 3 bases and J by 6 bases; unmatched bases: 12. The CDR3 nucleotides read TGTGCCAGCAGTTTTTTGGTCGGGACAGGGCCCCTCAATGAGCAGTTCTTC. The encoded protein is CASSFLVGTGPLNEQFF.

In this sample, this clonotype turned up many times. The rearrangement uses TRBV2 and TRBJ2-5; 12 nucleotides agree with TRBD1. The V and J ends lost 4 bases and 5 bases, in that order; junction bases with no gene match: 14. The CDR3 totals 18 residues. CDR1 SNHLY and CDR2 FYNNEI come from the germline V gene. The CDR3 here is CASSGDRGRLATRETQYF. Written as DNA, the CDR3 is TGTGCCAGCAGTGGGGACAGGGGGCGTTTGGCGACTAGGGAGACCCAGTACTTC.

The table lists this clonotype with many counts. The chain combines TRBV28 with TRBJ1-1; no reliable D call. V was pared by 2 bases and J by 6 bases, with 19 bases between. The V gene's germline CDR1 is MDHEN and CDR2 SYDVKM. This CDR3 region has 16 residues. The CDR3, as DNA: TGTGCCAGCAGTTTACAGGCCGGGGAGGTTGAGTCTGAAGCTTTCTTT. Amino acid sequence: CASSLQAGEVESEAFF. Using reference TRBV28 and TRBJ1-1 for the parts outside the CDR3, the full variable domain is DVKVTQSSRYLVKRTGEKVFLECVQDMDHENMFWYRQDPGLGLRLIYFSYDVKMKEKGDIPEGYSVSREKKERFSLILESASTNQTSMYLCASSLQAGEVESEAFFGQGTRLTVV.

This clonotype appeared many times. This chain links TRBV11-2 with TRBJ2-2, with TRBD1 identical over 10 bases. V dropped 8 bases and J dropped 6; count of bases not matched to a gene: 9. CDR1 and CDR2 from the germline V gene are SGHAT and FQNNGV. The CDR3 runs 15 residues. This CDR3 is CASGPGQGSAGELFF. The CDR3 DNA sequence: TGTGCCAGCGGACCGGGACAGGGGTCGGCCGGGGAGCTGTTTTTT.

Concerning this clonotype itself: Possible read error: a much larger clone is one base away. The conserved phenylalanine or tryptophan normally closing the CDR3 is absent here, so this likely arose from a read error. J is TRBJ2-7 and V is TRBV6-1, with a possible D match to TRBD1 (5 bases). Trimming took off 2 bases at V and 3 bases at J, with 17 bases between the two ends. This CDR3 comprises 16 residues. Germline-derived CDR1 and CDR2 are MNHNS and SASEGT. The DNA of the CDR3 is TGTGCCAGCAGTGAAAAATTGCCCGGCAGGGACTACGAGCAGTACCTC. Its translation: CASSEKLPGRDYEQYL.

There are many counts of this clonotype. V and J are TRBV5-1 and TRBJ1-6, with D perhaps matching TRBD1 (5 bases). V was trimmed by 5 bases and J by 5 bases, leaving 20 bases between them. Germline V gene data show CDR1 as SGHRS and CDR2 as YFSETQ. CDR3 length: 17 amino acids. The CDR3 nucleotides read TGCGCCAGCAGTCTCATAGGAGGTGGCAGGGATAATTCACCCCTCCACTTT. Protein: CASSLIGGGRDNSPLHF.

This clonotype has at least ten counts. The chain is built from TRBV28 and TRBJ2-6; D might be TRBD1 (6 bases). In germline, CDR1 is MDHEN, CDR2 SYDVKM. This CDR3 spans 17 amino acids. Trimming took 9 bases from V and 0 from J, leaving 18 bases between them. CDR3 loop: CASFSGVGTSGANVLTF. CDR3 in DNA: TGTGCCAGTTTCTCAGGGGTTGGGACCTCTGGGGCCAACGTCCTGACTTTC.

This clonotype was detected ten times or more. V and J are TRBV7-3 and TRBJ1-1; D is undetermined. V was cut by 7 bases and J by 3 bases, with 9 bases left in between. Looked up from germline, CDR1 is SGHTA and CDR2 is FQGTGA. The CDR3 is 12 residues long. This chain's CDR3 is CASTDPDTEAFF. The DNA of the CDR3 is TGTGCCAGCACCGACCCCGACACTGAAGCTTTCTTT. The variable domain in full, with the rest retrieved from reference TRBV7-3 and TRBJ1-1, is GAGVSQTPSNKVTEKGKYVELRCDPISGHTALYWYRQSLGQGPEFLIYFQGTGAADDSGLPNDRFFAVRPEGSVSTLKIQRTERGDSAVYLCASTDPDTEAFFGQGTRLTVV.

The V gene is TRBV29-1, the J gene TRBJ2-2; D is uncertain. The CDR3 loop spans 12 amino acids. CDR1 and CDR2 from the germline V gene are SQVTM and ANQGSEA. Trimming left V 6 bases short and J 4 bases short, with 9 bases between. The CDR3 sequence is CSVRDSTGELFF. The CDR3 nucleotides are TGCAGCGTGAGAGACTCCACCGGGGAGCTGTTTTTT.

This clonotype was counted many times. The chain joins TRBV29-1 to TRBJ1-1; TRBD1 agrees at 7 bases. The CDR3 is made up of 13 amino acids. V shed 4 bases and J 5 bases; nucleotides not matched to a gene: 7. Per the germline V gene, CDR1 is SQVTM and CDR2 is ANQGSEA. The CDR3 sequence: CSVVLDRMTEAFF. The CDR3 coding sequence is TGCAGCGTTGTTTTGGACAGGATGACTGAAGCTTTCTTT.

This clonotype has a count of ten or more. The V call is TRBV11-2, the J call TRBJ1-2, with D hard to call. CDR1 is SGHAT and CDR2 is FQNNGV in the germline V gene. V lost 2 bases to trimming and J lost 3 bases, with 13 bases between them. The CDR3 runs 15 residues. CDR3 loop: CASSLNFGQDYGYTF. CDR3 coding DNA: TGTGCCAGCAGCTTAAACTTTGGGCAGGACTATGGCTACACCTTC.

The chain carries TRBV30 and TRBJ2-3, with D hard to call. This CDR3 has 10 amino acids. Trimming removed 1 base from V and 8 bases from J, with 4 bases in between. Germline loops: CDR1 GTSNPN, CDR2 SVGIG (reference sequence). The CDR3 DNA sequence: TGTGCCTGGAGTGAGGGTACGCAGTATTTT. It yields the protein CAWSEGTQYF. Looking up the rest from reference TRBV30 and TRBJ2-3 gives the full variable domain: SQTIHQWPATLVQPVGSPLSLECTVEGTSNPNLYWYRQAAGRGLQLLFYSVGIGQISSEVPQNLSASRPQDRQFILSSKKLLLSDSGFYLCAWSEGTQYFGPGTRLTVL.

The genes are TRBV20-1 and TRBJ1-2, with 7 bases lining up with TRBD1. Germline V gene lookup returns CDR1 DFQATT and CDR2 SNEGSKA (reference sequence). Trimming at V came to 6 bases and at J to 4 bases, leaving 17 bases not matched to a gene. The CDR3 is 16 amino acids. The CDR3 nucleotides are TGCAGTGCAAACCACCTCTCGACAGGGATCTCCTATGGCTACACCTTC. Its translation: CSANHLSTGISYGYTF.

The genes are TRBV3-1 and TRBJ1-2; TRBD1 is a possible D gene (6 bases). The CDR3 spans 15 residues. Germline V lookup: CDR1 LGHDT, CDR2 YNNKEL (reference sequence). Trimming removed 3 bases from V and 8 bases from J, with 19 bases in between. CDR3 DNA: TGTGCCAGCAGCCAGGACTCCAGGGGTACTAAGGGCTACACCTTC. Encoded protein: CASSQDSRGTKGYTF.

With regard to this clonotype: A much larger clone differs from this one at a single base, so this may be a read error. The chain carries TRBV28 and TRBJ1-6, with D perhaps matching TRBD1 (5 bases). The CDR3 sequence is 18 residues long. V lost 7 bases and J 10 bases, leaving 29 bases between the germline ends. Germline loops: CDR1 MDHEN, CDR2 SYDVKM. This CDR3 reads CASTKYPGLGLRESPLHF. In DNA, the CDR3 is TGTGCCAGCACCAAGTACCCGGGACTGGGGTTACGGGAGTCACCCCTCCACTTT.

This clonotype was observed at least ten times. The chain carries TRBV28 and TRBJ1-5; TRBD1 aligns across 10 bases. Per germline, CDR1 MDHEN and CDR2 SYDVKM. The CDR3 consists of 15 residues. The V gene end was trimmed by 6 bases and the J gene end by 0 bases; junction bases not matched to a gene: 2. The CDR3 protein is CASRDRGISNQPQHF. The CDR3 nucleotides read TGTGCCAGCAGGGACAGGGGGATTAGCAATCAGCCCCAGCATTTT.

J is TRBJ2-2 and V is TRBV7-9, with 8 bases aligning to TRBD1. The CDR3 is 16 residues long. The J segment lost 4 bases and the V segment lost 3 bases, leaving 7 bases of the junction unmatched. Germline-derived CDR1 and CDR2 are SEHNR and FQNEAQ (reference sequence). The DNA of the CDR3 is TGTGCCAGCAGCTTGAGGGCAGGGGGCGGCACCGGGGAGCTGTTTTTT. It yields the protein CASSLRAGGGTGELFF.

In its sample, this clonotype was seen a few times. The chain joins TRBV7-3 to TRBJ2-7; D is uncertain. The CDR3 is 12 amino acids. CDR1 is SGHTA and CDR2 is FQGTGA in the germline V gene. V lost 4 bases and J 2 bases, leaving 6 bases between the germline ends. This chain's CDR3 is CASSSSAYEQYF. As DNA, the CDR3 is TGTGCCAGCAGCTCATCGGCCTACGAGCAGTACTTC.

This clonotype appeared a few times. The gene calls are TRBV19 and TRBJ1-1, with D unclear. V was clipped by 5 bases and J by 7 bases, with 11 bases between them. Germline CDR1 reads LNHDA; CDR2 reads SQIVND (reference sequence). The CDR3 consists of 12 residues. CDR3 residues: CASSPRTSEAFF. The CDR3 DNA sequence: TGTGCCAGTAGTCCCCGGACCAGTGAAGCTTTCTTT.

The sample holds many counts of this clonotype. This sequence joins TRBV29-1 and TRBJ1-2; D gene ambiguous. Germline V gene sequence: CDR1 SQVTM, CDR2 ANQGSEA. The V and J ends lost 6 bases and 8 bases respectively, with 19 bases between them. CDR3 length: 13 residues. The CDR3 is CSVKLPIPEGYTF. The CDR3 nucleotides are TGCAGCGTAAAATTACCGATTCCTGAGGGCTACACCTTC.

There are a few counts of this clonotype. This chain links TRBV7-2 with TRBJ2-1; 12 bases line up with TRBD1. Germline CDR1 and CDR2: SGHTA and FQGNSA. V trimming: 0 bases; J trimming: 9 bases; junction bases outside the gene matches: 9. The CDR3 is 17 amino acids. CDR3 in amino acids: CASSLAPPGQGAGEQFF. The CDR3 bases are TGTGCCAGCAGCTTAGCGCCACCGGGACAGGGGGCAGGTGAGCAGTTCTTC.

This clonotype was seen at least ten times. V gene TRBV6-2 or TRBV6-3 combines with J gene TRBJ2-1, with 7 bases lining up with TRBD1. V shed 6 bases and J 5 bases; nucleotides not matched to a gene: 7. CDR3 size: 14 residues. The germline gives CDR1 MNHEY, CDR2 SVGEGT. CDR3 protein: CASRLQGSHNEQFF. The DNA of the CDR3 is TGTGCCAGCAGACTACAGGGGTCCCACAATGAGCAGTTCTTC.